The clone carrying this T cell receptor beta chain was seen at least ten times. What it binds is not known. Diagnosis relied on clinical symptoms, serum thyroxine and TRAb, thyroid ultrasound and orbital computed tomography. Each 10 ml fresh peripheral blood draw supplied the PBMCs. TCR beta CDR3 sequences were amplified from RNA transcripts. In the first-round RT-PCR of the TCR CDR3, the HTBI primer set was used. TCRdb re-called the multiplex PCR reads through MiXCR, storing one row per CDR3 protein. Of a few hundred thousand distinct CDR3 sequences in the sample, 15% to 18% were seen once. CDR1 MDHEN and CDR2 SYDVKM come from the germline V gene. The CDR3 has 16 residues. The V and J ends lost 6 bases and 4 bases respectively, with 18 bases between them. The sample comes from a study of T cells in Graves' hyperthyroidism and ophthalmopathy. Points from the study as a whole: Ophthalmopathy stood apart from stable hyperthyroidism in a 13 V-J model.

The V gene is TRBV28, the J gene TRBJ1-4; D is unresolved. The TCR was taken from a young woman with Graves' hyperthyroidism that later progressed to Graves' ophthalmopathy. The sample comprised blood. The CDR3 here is CASSPKDEAYNEKLFF. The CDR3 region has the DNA TGTGCCAGCAGCCCTAAAGACGAAGCCTATAATGAAAAACTGTTTTTT.